This T cell receptor beta chain is drawn from a study of radiation and T cells in renal cell carcinoma. Trimming stripped 0 bases from V and 1 base from J, with 12 bases between. The CDR3 length is 16 residues. Germline V gene sequence: CDR1 MNHEY, CDR2 SVGAGI. As for time point: blood 2 weeks post-SBRT. Treatment here: 15 Gy SBRT to primary tumor, nephrectomy 4 weeks later. Clear cell pathology was present in this patient's renal cell carcinoma. Using immunoSEQ multiplex PCR, the repertoire was profiled, and TCRdb retains in-frame clones only, with some absent. The sample includes about 120,000 clones, about 81% of them seen just once.

The rearrangement uses TRBV6-5 and TRBJ1-1; D gene ambiguous. The source material was blood, sampled from a patient whose treatment included radiotherapy and nephrectomy. The sequence derives from a woman aged 55-75 years with renal cell carcinoma. The CDR3, as DNA: TGTGCCAGCAGTTACTCGATGGGCGGGCCGAACACTGAAGCTTTCTTT. Its protein is CASSYSMGGPNTEAFF.